This T cell receptor (beta chain) was sequenced in a study of read filtering for tumor transcriptome and immune sequencing. The overall study: Among patients, approximately 17 were male and more than 12 female, aged roughly 45 to 85 (mean around 66). By R-ISS, stages I, II and III held around 8, 15 and 7 patients.

This clonotype was picked up many times. Its antigen remains unknown. Notes on the study in general: Even smaller IR-seq throughput identified most shared clonotypes.

From roughly 0.4 ug of RNA, a library with molecular barcoded alpha/delta and beta/gamma adaptors was made. TCRdb reprocessed the reads with MiXCR, giving one entry per CDR3 protein. The data hold approximately 140,000 distinct CDR3 sequences, with approximately 13% observed a single time. This CDR3 has 15 amino acids. Germline V CDR1 and CDR2: MNHEY, SMNVEV (reference sequence). The V end lost 2 bases, the J end lost 4 bases, and 14 bases lay between the germline ends. The J gene is TRBJ1-1, the V gene TRBV27; D possibly corresponds to TRBD1 (5 bases). The clonotype was recovered from a donor over 35 with multiple myeloma. The sequencing sample was made of a population of CD138-negative cells sorted from bone marrow. Written as DNA, the CDR3 is TGTGCCAGCAGTTTAAGTCGGGCCGGGGGCACTGAAGCTTTCTTT. The encoded protein is CASSLSRAGGTEAFF.